Sequencing of this T cell receptor beta chain was carried out in a study of post-analysis software for immune sequencing data. Notes on this clonotype: Its antigen is undetermined.

Unique-molecular-identifier-tagged TCR beta cDNA libraries were used. From approximately 1 to 10 million T cells, roughly 530,000 cDNA molecules were obtained. One entry per CDR3 protein results from TCRdb running MiXCR on the PCR reads. The profile shows around 700,000 distinct CDR3 sequences, more than 50% of them singletons. Between the trimmed V and J ends, which lost 3 bases and 2 bases, there was a span of 10 bases. The V gene's germline CDR1 is SGHTA and CDR2 FQGNSA. The CDR3 sequence is 14 residues long. Study observations and caveats: Patients carried roughly 5 TRBV segments more frequently than controls did, and TRBV5-6, TRBV5-1 and TRBV20-1 were among them. Normalized Chao1 diversity in multiple sclerosis patients fell significantly below that of controls. Batch-matched samples strongly co-clustered by F measure.

Sequencing was performed on blood. The origin of this receptor is a girl aged 2-10 years with multiple sclerosis. V usage is TRBV7-2 and J usage is TRBJ1-2; D is ambiguous. CDR3 nucleotides: TGTGCCAGCAGCTTCAGTCAGTCAAACTATGGCTACACCTTC. Its protein is CASSFSQSNYGYTF.